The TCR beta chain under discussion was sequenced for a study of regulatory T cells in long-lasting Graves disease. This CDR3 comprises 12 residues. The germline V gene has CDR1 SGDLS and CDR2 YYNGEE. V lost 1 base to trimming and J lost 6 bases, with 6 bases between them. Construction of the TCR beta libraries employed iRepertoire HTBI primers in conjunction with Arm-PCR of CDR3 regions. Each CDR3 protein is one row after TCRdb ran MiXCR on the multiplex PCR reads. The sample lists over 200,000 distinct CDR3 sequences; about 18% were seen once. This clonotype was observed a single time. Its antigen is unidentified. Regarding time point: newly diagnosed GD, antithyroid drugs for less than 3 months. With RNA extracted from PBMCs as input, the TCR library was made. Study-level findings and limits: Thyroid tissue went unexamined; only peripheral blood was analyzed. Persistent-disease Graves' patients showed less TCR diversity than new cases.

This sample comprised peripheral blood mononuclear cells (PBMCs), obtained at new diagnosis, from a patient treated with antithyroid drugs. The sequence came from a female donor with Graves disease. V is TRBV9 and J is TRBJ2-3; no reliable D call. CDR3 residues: CASSVRSDTQYF. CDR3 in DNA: TGTGCCAGCAGCGTACGATCGGATACGCAGTATTTT.